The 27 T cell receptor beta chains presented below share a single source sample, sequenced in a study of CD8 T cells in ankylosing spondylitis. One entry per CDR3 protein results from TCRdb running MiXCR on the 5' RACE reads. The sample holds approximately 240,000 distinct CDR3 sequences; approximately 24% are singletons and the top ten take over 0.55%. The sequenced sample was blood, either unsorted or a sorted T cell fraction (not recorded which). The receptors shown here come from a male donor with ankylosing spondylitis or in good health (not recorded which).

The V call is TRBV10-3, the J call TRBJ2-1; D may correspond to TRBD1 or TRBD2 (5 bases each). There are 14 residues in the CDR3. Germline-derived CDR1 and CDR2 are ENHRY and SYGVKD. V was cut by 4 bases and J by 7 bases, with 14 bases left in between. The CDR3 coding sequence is TGTGCCATCAGTGCGAGACAGCGGCAAAATGAGCAGTTCTTC. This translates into CAISARQRQNEQFF.

CDR3 residues: CATGYGQGTGEQYF. CDR3 nucleotide sequence: TGTGCCACTGGTTACGGACAGGGAACGGGCGAGCAGTACTTC. V gene TRBV2 combines with J gene TRBJ2-7, with 8 bases aligning to TRBD1. CDR3 length: 14 amino acids. The junction had 14 bases not matched to a gene; V was cut back by 10 bases and J by 6 bases. Germline CDR1 reads SNHLY; CDR2 reads FYNNEI. The complete variable domain, with remaining parts taken from reference TRBV2 and TRBJ2-7, reads EPEVTQTPSHQVTQMGQEVILRCVPISNHLYFYWYRQILGQKVEFLVSFYNNEISEKSEIFDDQFSVERPDGSNFTLKIRSTKLEDSAMYFCATGYGQGTGEQYFGPGTRLTVT.

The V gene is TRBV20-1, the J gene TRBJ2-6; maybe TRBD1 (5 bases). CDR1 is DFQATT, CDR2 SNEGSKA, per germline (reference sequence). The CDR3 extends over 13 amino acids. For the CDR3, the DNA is TGCAGCGCTCCAGGGTCCGGGGCCAACGTCCTGACTTTC. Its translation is CSAPGSGANVLTF.

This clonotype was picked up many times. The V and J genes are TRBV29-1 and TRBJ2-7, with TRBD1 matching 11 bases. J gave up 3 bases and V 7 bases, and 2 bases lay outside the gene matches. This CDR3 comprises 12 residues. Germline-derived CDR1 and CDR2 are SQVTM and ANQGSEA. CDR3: CSGGQGVYEQYF. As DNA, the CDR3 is TGCAGCGGGGGACAGGGGGTCTACGAGCAGTACTTC.

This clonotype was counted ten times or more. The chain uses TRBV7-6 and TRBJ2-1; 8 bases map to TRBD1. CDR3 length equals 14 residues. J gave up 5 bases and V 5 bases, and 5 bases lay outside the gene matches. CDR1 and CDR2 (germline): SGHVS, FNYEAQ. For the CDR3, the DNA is TGTGCCAGCAGCCCCAGGACAGGGAACAATGAGCAGTTCTTC. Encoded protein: CASSPRTGNNEQFF.

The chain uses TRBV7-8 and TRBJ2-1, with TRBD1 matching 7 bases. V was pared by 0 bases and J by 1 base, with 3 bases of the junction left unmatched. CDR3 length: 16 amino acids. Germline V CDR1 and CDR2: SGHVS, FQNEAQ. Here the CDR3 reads CASSLARTGSYNEQFF. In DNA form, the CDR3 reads TGTGCCAGCAGCTTAGCTAGGACAGGATCCTACAATGAGCAGTTCTTC. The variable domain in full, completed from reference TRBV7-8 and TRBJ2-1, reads GAGVSQSPRYKVAKRGQDVALRCDPISGHVSLFWYQQALGQGPEFLTYFQNEAQLDKSGLPSDRFFAERPEGSVSTLKIQRTQQEDSAVYLCASSLARTGSYNEQFFGPGTRLTVL.

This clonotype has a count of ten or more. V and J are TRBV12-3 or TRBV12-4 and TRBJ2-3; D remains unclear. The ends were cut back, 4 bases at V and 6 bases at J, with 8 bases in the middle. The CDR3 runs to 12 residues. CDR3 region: CASSYGWDTQYF. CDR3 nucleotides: TGTGCCAGCAGTTATGGGTGGGATACGCAGTATTTT.

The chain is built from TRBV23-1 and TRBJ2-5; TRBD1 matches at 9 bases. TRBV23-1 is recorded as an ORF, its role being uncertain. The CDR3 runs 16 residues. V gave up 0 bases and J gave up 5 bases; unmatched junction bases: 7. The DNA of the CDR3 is TGCGCCAGCAGTCAATCGGGACAGGGCGGAAGGGAGACCCAGTACTTC. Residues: CASSQSGQGGRETQYF.

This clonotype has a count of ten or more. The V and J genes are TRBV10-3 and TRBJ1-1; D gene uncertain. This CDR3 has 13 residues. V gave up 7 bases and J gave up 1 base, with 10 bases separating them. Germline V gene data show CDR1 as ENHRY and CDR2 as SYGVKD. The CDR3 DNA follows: TGTGCCATCACGATAGACAAGAACACTGAAGCTTTCTTT. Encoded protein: CAITIDKNTEAFF.

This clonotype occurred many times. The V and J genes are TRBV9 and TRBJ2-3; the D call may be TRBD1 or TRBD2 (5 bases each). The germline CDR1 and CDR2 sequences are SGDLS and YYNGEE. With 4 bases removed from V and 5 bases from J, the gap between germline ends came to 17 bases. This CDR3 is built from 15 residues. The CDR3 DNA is TGTGCCAGCAGCCGGGATGGGGGTCGACAAGATACGCAGTATTTT. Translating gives CASSRDGGRQDTQYF.

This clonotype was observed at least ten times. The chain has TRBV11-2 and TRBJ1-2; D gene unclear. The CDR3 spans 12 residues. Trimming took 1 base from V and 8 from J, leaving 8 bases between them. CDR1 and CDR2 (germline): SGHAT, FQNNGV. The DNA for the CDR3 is TGTGCCAGCAGCTTAGGGCCCGGCGGCTACACCTTC. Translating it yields CASSLGPGGYTF.

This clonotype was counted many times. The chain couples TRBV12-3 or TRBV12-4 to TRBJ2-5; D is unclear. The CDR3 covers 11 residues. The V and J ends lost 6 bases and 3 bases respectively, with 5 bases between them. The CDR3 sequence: CASSFKETQYF. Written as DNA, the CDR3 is TGTGCCAGCAGCTTCAAAGAGACCCAGTACTTC.

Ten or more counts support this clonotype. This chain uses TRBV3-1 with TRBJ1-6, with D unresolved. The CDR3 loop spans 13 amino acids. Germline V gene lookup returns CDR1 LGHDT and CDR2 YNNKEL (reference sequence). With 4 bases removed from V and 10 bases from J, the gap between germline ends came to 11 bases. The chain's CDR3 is CASSLSGNSPLHF. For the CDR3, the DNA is TGTGCCAGCAGCCTATCAGGAAACTCACCCCTCCACTTT.

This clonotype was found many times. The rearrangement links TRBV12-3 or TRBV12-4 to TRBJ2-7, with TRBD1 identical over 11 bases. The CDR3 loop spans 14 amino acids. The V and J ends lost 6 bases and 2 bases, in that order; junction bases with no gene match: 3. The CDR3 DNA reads TGTGCCAGCAGGGGACAGGGGGTTACCTACGAGCAGTACTTC. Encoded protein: CASRGQGVTYEQYF.

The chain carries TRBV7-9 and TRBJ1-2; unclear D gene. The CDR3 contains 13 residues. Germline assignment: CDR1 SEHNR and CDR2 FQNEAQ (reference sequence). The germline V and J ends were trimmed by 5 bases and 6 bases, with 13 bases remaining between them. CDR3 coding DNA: TGTGCCAGCAGCCCGACATCGCACCATGGCTACACCTTC. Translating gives CASSPTSHHGYTF. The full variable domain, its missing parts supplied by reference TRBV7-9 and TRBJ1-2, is DTGVSQNPRHKITKRGQNVTFRCDPISEHNRLYWYRQTLGQGPEFLTYFQNEAQLEKSRLLSDRFSAERPKGSFSTLEIQRTEQGDSAMYLCASSPTSHHGYTFGSGTRLTVV.

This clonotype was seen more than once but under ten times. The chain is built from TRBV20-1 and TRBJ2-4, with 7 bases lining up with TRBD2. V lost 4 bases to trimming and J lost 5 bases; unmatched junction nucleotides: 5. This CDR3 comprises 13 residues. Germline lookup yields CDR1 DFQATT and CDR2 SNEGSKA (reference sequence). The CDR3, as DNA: TGCAGTGCTATCCATGCGGGGGAAAACATTCAGTACTTC. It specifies CSAIHAGENIQYF.

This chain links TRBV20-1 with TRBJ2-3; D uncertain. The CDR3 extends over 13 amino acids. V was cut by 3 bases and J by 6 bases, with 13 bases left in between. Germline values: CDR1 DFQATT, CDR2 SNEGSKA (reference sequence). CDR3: CSARKHLQDTQYF. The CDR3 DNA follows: TGCAGTGCTAGGAAGCACCTACAGGATACGCAGTATTTT.

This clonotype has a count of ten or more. The CDR3: CASSHTSGELFF. The CDR3 coding sequence is TGTGCCAGCAGCCATACTAGCGGGGAGCTGTTTTTT. V usage is TRBV3-1 and J usage is TRBJ2-2; TRBD2 might be the D (5 bases). Trimming removed 3 bases from V and 7 bases from J, with 6 bases in between. The germline V gene has CDR1 LGHDT and CDR2 YNNKEL (reference sequence). This CDR3 contains 12 residues. Based on the CDR3 plus reference TRBV3-1 and TRBJ2-2, the full variable domain is DTAVSQTPKYLVTQMGNDKSIKCEQNLGHDTMYWYKQDSKKFLKIMFSYNNKELIINETVPNRFSPKSPDKAHLNLHINSLELGDSAVYFCASSHTSGELFFGEGSRLTVL.

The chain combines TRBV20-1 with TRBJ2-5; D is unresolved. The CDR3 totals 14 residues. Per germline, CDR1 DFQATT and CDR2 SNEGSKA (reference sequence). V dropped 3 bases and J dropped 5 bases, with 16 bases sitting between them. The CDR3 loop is CSASRNPVVETQYF. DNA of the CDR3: TGCAGTGCTAGCAGAAACCCCGTGGTTGAGACCCAGTACTTC.

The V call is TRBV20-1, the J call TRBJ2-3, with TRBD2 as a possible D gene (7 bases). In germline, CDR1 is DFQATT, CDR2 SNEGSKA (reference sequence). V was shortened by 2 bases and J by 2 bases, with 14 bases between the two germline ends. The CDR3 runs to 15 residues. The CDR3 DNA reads TGCAGTGCTAGATTGGGGGGGGCCAACACAGATACGCAGTATTTT. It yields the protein CSARLGGANTDTQYF.

The CDR3 loop is CSARAGGSLDEQYF. The CDR3 DNA is TGCAGTGCTAGAGCAGGGGGCTCTTTGGACGAGCAGTACTTC. The chain combines TRBV20-1 with TRBJ2-7; the match to TRBD1 covers 8 bases. The CDR3 covers 14 residues. Germline CDR1 DFQATT, CDR2 SNEGSKA (reference sequence). Unmatched junction bases numbered 7, after V lost 1 base and J lost 5 bases.

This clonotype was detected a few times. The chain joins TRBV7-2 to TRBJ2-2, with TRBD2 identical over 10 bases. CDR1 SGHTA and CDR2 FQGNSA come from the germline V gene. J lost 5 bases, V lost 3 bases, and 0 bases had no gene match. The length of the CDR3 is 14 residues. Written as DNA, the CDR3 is TGTGCCAGCAGCTTTAGCGGGGGGACCGGGGAGCTGTTTTTT. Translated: CASSFSGGTGELFF.

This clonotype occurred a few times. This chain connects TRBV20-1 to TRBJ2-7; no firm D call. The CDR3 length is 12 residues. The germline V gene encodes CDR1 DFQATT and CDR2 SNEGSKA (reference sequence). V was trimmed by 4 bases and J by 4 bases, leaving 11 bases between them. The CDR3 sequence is CSAIFDPYEQYF. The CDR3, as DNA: TGCAGTGCTATTTTTGACCCATACGAGCAGTACTTC.

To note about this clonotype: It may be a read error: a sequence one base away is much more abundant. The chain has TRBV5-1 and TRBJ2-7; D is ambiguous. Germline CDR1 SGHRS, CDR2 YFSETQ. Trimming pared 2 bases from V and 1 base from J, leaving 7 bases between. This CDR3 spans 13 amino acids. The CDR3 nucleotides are TGCGCCAGCAGCTTTTCCCGATCCTACGAGCAGTACTTC. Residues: CASSFSRSYEQYF. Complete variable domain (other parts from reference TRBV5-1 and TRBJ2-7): KAGVTQTPRYLIKTRGQQVTLSCSPISGHRSVSWYQQTPGQGLQFLFEYFSETQRNKGNFPGRFSGRQFSNSRSEMNVSTLELGDSALYLCASSFSRSYEQYFGPGTRLTVT.

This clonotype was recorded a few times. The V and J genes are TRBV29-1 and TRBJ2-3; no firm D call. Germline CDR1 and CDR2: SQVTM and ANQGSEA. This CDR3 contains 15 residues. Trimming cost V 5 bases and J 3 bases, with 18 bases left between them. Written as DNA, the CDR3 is TGCAGCGTTATCCCCCAGGTGCTGGTAACAGATACGCAGTATTTT. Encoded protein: CSVIPQVLVTDTQYF.

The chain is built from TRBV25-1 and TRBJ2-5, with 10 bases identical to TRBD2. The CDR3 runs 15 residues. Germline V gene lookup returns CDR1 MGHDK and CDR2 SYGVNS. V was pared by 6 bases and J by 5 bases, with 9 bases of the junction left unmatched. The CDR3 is CASRGGTSASETQYF. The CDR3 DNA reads TGTGCCAGCAGAGGGGGGACTAGCGCCTCCGAGACCCAGTACTTC.

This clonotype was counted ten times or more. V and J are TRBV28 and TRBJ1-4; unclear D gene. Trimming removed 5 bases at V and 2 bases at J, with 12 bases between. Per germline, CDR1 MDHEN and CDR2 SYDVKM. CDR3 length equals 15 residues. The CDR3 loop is CASSPAGSTNEKLFF. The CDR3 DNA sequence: TGTGCCAGCAGTCCCGCGGGATCGACTAATGAAAAACTGTTTTTT.